The 15 T cell receptor beta chains below were found in one sample sequenced in a study of post-analysis software for immune sequencing data. Study-wide results and caveats: Compared with controls, patients had more of roughly five TRBV segments, including TRBV5-6, TRBV5-1 and TRBV20-1.

Presence of unique molecular identifiers characterized the TCR beta cDNA libraries. TCRdb reanalysed the PCR reads using MiXCR and keeps one entry per CDR3 protein. Of fewer than 850,000 distinct CDR3 sequences in the sample, about 45% were seen once. Their antigen targets remain unknown. The sample consisted of blood. These receptors originate from a girl aged 10 to 17 with multiple sclerosis.

The rearrangement joins TRBV4-3 to TRBJ2-1; D is perhaps TRBD1 or TRBD2 (7 bases each). Trimming removed 0 bases at V and 7 bases at J, with 19 bases between. In germline, CDR1 is LGHNA, CDR2 YSLEER. The CDR3 covers 17 residues. Written as DNA, the CDR3 is TGCGCCAGCAGCCAAGAGGGGACAGCGGGACTCCCTAATGAGCAGTTCTTC. Translating it yields CASSQEGTAGLPNEQFF.

For the CDR3, the DNA is TGTGCCAGCAGTCCTTCTCCGGGACAGGGTTCTGAGTATGGCTACACCTTC. Translating gives CASSPSPGQGSEYGYTF. The chain links TRBV13 to TRBJ1-2, with TRBD1 matching over 9 bases. The CDR3 contains 17 residues. Germline lookup yields CDR1 PRHDT and CDR2 FYEKMQ (reference sequence). Trimming took 6 bases from V and 5 from J; bases not matched to a gene: 16.

The chain recombines TRBV5-5 with TRBJ2-7; 12 bases fit TRBD2. V was pared by 0 bases and J by 2 bases, with 3 bases of the junction left unmatched. The CDR3 is 16 residues long. The germline V gene encodes CDR1 SGHKS and CDR2 YYEKEE (reference sequence). Written as DNA, the CDR3 is TGTGCCAGCAGCTTGGGGACTAGCGGGGCCGCCTACGAGCAGTACTTC. Protein sequence: CASSLGTSGAAYEQYF.

The CDR3 bases are TGTGCCAGCAGCTTAGATAGGGGGACGCTTTACAATGAGCAGTTCTTC. Translation: CASSLDRGTLYNEQFF. The chain recombines TRBV7-6 with TRBJ2-1; TRBD1 might be the D (6 bases). CDR1 and CDR2 (germline): SGHVS, FNYEAQ. V gave up 1 base and J gave up 4 bases, with 14 bases separating them. The CDR3 sequence is 16 residues long. Using reference TRBV7-6 and TRBJ2-1 for the parts outside the CDR3, the full variable domain is GAGVSQSPRYKVTKRGQDVALRCDPISGHVSLYWYRQALGQGPEFLTYFNYEAQQDKSGLPNDRFSAERPEGSISTLTIQRTEQRDSAMYRCASSLDRGTLYNEQFFGPGTRLTVL.

J is TRBJ1-5 and V is TRBV20-1; no reliable D call. This CDR3 spans 14 amino acids. Between the trimmed V and J ends, which lost 3 bases and 5 bases, there was a span of 14 bases. From germline, CDR1 is DFQATT and CDR2 SNEGSKA (reference sequence). CDR3 bases: TGCAGTGCTAGCATTCAGGAGACGGATCAGCCCCAGCATTTT. This encodes CSASIQETDQPQHF.

The V and J genes are TRBV27 and TRBJ2-3; weak D call: TRBD1 (6 bases). CDR3 size: 16 residues. The V end was cut by 3 bases, the J end by 0 bases, with 13 bases between. The V gene's germline CDR1 is MNHEY and CDR2 SMNVEV (reference sequence). The CDR3 coding sequence is TGTGCCAGCAGTTTCCTGACAGGCCCCAGCACAGATACGCAGTATTTT. Encoded protein: CASSFLTGPSTDTQYF.

This sequence joins TRBV20-1 and TRBJ2-3; TRBD2 matches 8 bases. V trimming: 3 bases; J trimming: 5 bases; junction bases outside the gene matches: 7. Germline loops: CDR1 DFQATT, CDR2 SNEGSKA (reference sequence). The CDR3 has 14 residues. Here the CDR3 reads CSARLSGTGDTQYF. The CDR3 DNA is TGCAGTGCTAGGCTTAGCGGGACCGGAGATACGCAGTATTTT.

The chain links TRBV7-8 to TRBJ2-5, with 10 bases lining up with TRBD2. The CDR3 consists of 18 residues. The V gene end was trimmed by 3 bases and the J gene end by 0 bases; junction bases not matched to a gene: 10. The V gene's germline CDR1 is SGHVS and CDR2 FQNEAQ. The CDR3 sequence: CASSLPLAGEGYQETQYF. In DNA, the CDR3 is TGTGCCAGCAGCTTGCCCCTAGCGGGAGAGGGGTACCAAGAGACCCAGTACTTC.

With respect to this clonotype: One junction end disagrees with the germline gene, perhaps due to a read error. This chain links TRBV5-5 with TRBJ1-2, with 7 bases fitting TRBD1. The CDR3 is 16 amino acids. Germline CDR1 reads SGHKS; CDR2 reads YYEKEE (reference sequence). The CDR3 region has the DNA TGTGCCAGCAACTTGTCTCCCCCACAGGGGAGTGATGGCTACACCTTC. Amino acids: CASNLSPPQGSDGYTF.

The chain has TRBV29-1 and TRBJ2-1; 7 bases are a match to TRBD1. V lost 7 bases to trimming and J lost 9 bases; unmatched junction nucleotides: 12. This CDR3 contains 13 residues. Germline CDR1 and CDR2: SQVTM and ANQGSEA. The CDR3, as DNA: TGCAGCGCTCTGACAGGGTCGAGGATTGAGCAGTTCTTC. Protein sequence: CSALTGSRIEQFF.

A few counts support this clonotype. The V and J genes are TRBV20-1 and TRBJ2-5, with 7 positions matching TRBD1. The CDR3 loop spans 16 amino acids. Germline CDR1 reads DFQATT; CDR2 reads SNEGSKA (reference sequence). Germline trimming cut 0 bases from V and 2 bases from J; bases unmatched to any gene: 9. CDR3 DNA: TGCAGTGCTAGAGATATGGGTAGGGGACAGCAAGAGACCCAGTACTTC. Translating gives CSARDMGRGQQETQYF.

A single count supports this clonotype. V is TRBV30 and J is TRBJ2-1; D is undetermined. CDR3 length: 11 residues. Germline V gene sequence: CDR1 GTSNPN, CDR2 SVGIG (reference sequence). Trimming pared 4 bases from V and 9 bases from J, leaving 10 bases between. CDR3 loop: CAWMNGVEQFF. Here the CDR3 DNA reads TGTGCCTGGATGAATGGAGTTGAGCAGTTCTTC.

The table lists this clonotype with a few counts. The chain recombines TRBV7-9 with TRBJ1-2, with D tentatively TRBD1 (6 bases). The germline V gene has CDR1 SEHNR and CDR2 FQNEAQ (reference sequence). Deletions cut 4 bases from V and 0 bases from J, with 18 bases between. The length of the CDR3 is 17 residues. CDR3: CASSWKLQGPTNYGYTF. CDR3 coding DNA: TGTGCCAGCAGCTGGAAACTACAGGGACCTACTAACTATGGCTACACCTTC.

This clonotype was picked up a small number of times. The chain couples TRBV7-2 to TRBJ2-1; D is unclear. The ends were cut back, 4 bases at V and 5 bases at J, with 6 bases in the middle. The CDR3 runs to 12 residues. Germline V gives CDR1 SGHTA, CDR2 FQGNSA. CDR3 region: CASSSSDNEQFF. DNA for the CDR3: TGTGCCAGCAGCTCCAGCGACAATGAGCAGTTCTTC.

This clonotype was seen a few times. The CDR3 DNA is TGTGCCAGCGGCTATACAGGGGGCTACGAGCAGTACTTC. This translates into CASGYTGGYEQYF. The rearrangement uses TRBV6-5 and TRBJ2-7, with 8 bases fitting TRBD1. The CDR3 contains 13 residues. From germline, CDR1 is MNHEY and CDR2 SVGAGI. Unmatched junction bases numbered 6, after V lost 8 bases and J lost 3 bases.